The next 7 T cell receptor beta chains were all read from a single sample in a study of T cells in Graves' hyperthyroidism and ophthalmopathy. RNA transcripts yielded amplified TCR beta CDR3 regions. The TCR CDR3 first-round RT-PCR relied on the HTBI primer set. TCRdb re-analysed the multiplex PCR reads in MiXCR, keeping a single row per CDR3 protein. The table records around 250,000 distinct CDR3 sequences, roughly 15% of them present only once. Sequencing was done on a sample of blood. Receptors originate from a woman aged 40 to 50 with Graves' hyperthyroidism that later progressed to Graves' ophthalmopathy.

Many counts were recorded for this clonotype. The rearrangement joins TRBV11-2 to TRBJ2-1; D is unclear. Trimming removed 6 bases at V and 0 bases at J, with 18 bases between. Germline V gene sequence: CDR1 SGHAT, CDR2 FQNNGV. CDR3 length equals 17 residues. The CDR3 DNA follows: TGTGCCAGCAGAACCCCCTTCCGAGCCGGCTCCTACAATGAGCAGTTCTTC. Translation: CASRTPFRAGSYNEQFF.

This clonotype was recorded a few times. This may be a read error, as it is one base from a much larger clone. The rearrangement joins TRBV11-2 to TRBJ1-2; D gene unclear. Germline CDR1 is SGHAT and CDR2 is FQNNGV. With 4 bases removed from V and 3 bases from J, the gap between germline ends came to 15 bases. The CDR3 is made up of 15 amino acids. In nucleotides, the CDR3 is TGTGCCAGCAGCTCCTTAGGACGGGATTACTATGGCTACACCTTC. Translation: CASSSLGRDYYGYTF.

This clonotype was seen repeatedly, ten times or more. The CDR3 region is CASSPPSGLAINEQFF. CDR3 in DNA: TGTGCCAGCTCACCACCGTCAGGACTAGCTATCAATGAGCAGTTCTTC. The chain joins TRBV18 to TRBJ2-1; 8 bases match TRBD2. Germline trimming cut 0 bases from V and 6 bases from J; bases unmatched to any gene: 7. The CDR3 loop spans 16 amino acids. The germline V gene encodes CDR1 KGHSH and CDR2 LQKENI.

This clonotype was seen ten or more times. The chain employs TRBV15 and TRBJ2-3; TRBD2 matches 9 bases. The CDR3 runs 16 residues. Germline-derived CDR1 and CDR2 are LNHNV and YYDKDF (reference sequence). The junction had 5 bases not matched to a gene; V was cut back by 1 base and J by 3 bases. The CDR3 DNA reads TGTGCCACCAGCAGAGCTCCTAGCGGGATTACAGATACGCAGTATTTT. Amino acids: CATSRAPSGITDTQYF.

The CDR3 spells CASSIRDTATNEKLFF. CDR3 coding DNA: TGCGCCAGCAGCATCCGGGACACTGCAACTAATGAAAAACTGTTTTTT. The V and J genes are TRBV4-1 and TRBJ1-4; perhaps TRBD1 as D (6 bases). Germline values: CDR1 MGHRA, CDR2 YSYEKL. Trimming removed 5 bases from V and 0 bases from J, with 13 bases in between. This CDR3 region has 16 residues.

CDR3 amino acids: CASSMKGLALGHEQFF. CDR3 in DNA: TGTGCCAGTAGTATGAAAGGACTAGCCCTAGGCCATGAGCAGTTCTTC. The rearrangement joins TRBV19 to TRBJ2-1, with 8 bases that match TRBD2. CDR1 and CDR2 from the germline V gene are LNHDA and SQIVND (reference sequence). This CDR3 comprises 16 residues. V trimming: 3 bases; J trimming: 8 bases; junction bases outside the gene matches: 12.

This clonotype was detected many times. J is TRBJ1-1 and V is TRBV28; no firm D call. The CDR3 length is 14 residues. V lost 4 bases to trimming and J lost 1 base, with 10 bases between them. Germline V gives CDR1 MDHEN, CDR2 SYDVKM. The CDR3 protein is CASSSVPWNTEAFF. In DNA form, the CDR3 reads TGTGCCAGCAGTTCTGTCCCCTGGAACACTGAAGCTTTCTTT.